Shown below are 3 T cell receptor beta chains from a single sample sequenced in a study of blood T cell repertoires in COVID-19. Measured with immunoSEQ multiplex PCR; TCRdb has only the in-frame clones, and not every one. The sample gives about 400,000 clones, around 87% of which show up once; roughly 2% is in the top ten. The sequenced sample was PBMCs or T cells enriched from blood (not recorded which). The receptor set was obtained from a middle-aged man in a cohort exposed to, infected with or recovered from COVID-19 (not recorded which).

This clone has more than one count but fewer than ten. The CDR3 loop is CASGLEQGLAGVETQYF. CDR3 nucleotide sequence: TGTGCTAGTGGTTTGGAACAGGGACTAGCGGGAGTTGAGACCCAGTACTTC. The chain links TRBV12-5 to TRBJ2-5, with 14 bases lining up with TRBD2. The V segment lost 1 base and the J segment 5 bases; nucleotides outside the gene matches: 6. Per germline, CDR1 LGHNT and CDR2 FRNRAP. The CDR3 loop spans 17 amino acids.

The chain has TRBV30 and TRBJ1-6; D perhaps matches TRBD1 (6 bases). From germline, CDR1 is GTSNPN and CDR2 SVGIG (reference sequence). Between the trimmed V and J ends, which lost 5 bases and 8 bases, there was a span of 13 bases. The CDR3 consists of 13 residues. The CDR3 DNA follows: TGTGCCTGGGCAACAGGGATAGATTCACCCCTCCACTTT. Translation gives CAWATGIDSPLHF.

The table lists this clone with a count of one. The rearrangement uses TRBV24-1 and TRBJ1-5; 8 bases are shared with TRBD1. CDR3 length: 17 residues. V shed 1 base, J shed 0 bases, and the junction held 4 bases outside the gene matches. Germline V CDR1 and CDR2: KGHDR, SFDVKD. Written as DNA, the CDR3 is TGTGCCACCAGTGATTTCCGACAGGGGTATAGCAATCAGCCCCAGCATTTT. Translated, it gives CATSDFRQGYSNQPQHF.